This is a list of T cell receptor beta chains from one sample in a study of shared clonotypes between healthy human individuals. Sequencing used immunoSEQ multiplex PCR; TCRdb keeps in-frame clones, though not all of them. Of about 680,000 clones in the sample, about 91% were seen once. The specimen was naive CD8+ T cells sorted from blood. These receptors all come from a man aged 30 to 39 in good health. The CDR3 runs from the conserved cysteine through the conserved F or W. D genes are given only for firm matches. Size tells how often a clone was seen (once, few, many) or the class of an expanded clone, and some rows leave it out.

TRBJ2-1	-	18	TRBD2	TRBV11-2	TGTGCCAGCAGCTTAGGAGTGTTTCGGACTAGCGGGGACAATGAGCAGTTCTTC	CASSLGVFRTSGDNEQFF
TRBJ2-7	-	14	-	TRBV29-1	TGCAGCGTTGAATCCTTTGAGGGGACCTACGAGCAGTACTTC	CSVESFEGTYEQYF
TRBJ2-1	-	16	-	TRBV6-6	TGTGCCAGCAGTTACTCGGCAGGGAGCTCCTACAATGAGCAGTTCTTC	CASSYSAGSSYNEQFF
TRBJ2-7	-	15	-	TRBV7-9	TGTGCCAGCTCATTTCGTGGGGGGGCGAACTCCGAGCAGTACTTC	CASSFRGGANSEQYF
TRBJ2-5	-	15	TRBD2	TRBV5-1	TGCGCCAGCAGCTTCGGGACTAGCGGCCAAGAGACCCAGTACTTC	CASSFGTSGQETQYF
TRBJ2-1	-	18	TRBD2	TRBV5-1	TGCGCCAGCAGCTTGGCAACCAGACTAGCGGGAAGCCACAATGAGCAGTTCTTC	CASSLATRLAGSHNEQFF
TRBJ1-4	-	17	-	TRBV28	TGTGCCAGCAGTTACCTGAATTTCCGGGACCATGATGAAAAACTGTTTTTT	CASSYLNFRDHDEKLFF
TRBJ2-7	-	15	-	TRBV12-5	TGTGCTAGTGGTTCCTCCAGCGGAAATCTCTACGAGCAGTACTTC	CASGSSSGNLYEQYF
TRBJ1-2	-	10	-	TRBV6-5	TGTGCCATCGCAGGGTTTGGCTACACCTTC	CAIAGFGYTF
TRBJ2-7	-	15	TRBD2	TRBV4-1	TGCGCCAGCAGCCAAGGGTCTAGCGGCGCCTACGAGCAGTACTTC	CASSQGSSGAYEQYF
TRBJ2-7	-	15	-	TRBV5-1	TGCGCCAGCAGCTGGCTAACCGGGGCTTACGACGAGCAGTACTTC	CASSWLTGAYDEQYF
TRBJ2-3	-	12	-	TRBV4-1	TGCGCCAGCAGCCAAAGAGGGGATACGCAGTATTTT	CASSQRGDTQYF
TRBJ2-1	-	12	-	TRBV7-9	TGTGCCAGCAGCTTAGGACCTTGGGAGCAGTTCTTC	CASSLGPWEQFF
TRBJ2-7	-	13	-	TRBV27	TGTGCCAGCAGTTTATGGGCCGGATACGAGCAGTACTTC	CASSLWAGYEQYF
TRBJ2-7	-	14	TRBD1	TRBV5-1	TGCGCCAGCAGCTTGCCCACTGAGACAGGGGACCAGTACTTC	CASSLPTETGDQYF
TRBJ2-7	-	18	-	TRBV29-1	TGCAGCGTTGTATTGGGGCTGACCGCCGGGACCTTAGCCTACGAGCAGTACTTC	CSVVLGLTAGTLAYEQYF
TRBJ2-3	-	17	TRBD2	TRBV9	TGTGCCAGCAGCACGGGACTAGCGGGAGAAAGCACAGATACGCAGTATTTT	CASSTGLAGESTDTQYF
TRBJ2-7	once	17	TRBD2	TRBV27	TGTGCCAGCAGTTTGTTAGCGACTAGCGGGTCTACCTACGAGCAGTACTTC	CASSLLATSGSTYEQYF
TRBJ2-7	-	13	-	TRBV14	TGTGCCAGCAGCCAATGGGCTGCCTACGAGCAGTACTTC	CASSQWAAYEQYF
TRBJ1-3	-	16	-	TRBV19	TGTGCCAGTACCTGGGGAGGACCCTTCTCTGGAAACACCATATATTTT	CASTWGGPFSGNTIYF
TRBJ1-5	-	17	-	TRBV27	TGTGCCAGCAGTCCGACCCCCTTTGCGGAGGGCTATCAGCCCCAGCATTTT	CASSPTPFAEGYQPQHF
TRBJ2-1	-	14	-	TRBV19	TGTGCCAGTAGCCACGGGATTCCCTACAATGAGCAGTTCTTC	CASSHGIPYNEQFF
TRBJ2-7	-	15	TRBD2	TRBV30	TGTGCCTGGAGTGCCGGGACTAGCGGGAGCTACGAGCAGTACTTC	CAWSAGTSGSYEQYF
TRBJ2-7	-	13	-	TRBV27	TGTGCCAGCAGTTTCAAGGGATACTACGAGCAGTACTTC	CASSFKGYYEQYF
TRBJ2-1	-	15	TRBD2	TRBV5-1	TGCGCCAGCATCCTCGGGCTAGCGGGAGCTGTTGAGCAGTTCTTC	CASILGLAGAVEQFF
TRBJ2-7	-	15	TRBD1	TRBV14	TGTGCCAGCAGGAAGGCCGGGACAGGGGTGTACGAGCAGTACTTC	CASRKAGTGVYEQYF
TRBJ2-5	-	16	-	TRBV5-1	TGCGCCAGCAGCCCAGACCCCCCGGCGACCTCGGAGACCCAGTACTTC	CASSPDPPATSETQYF